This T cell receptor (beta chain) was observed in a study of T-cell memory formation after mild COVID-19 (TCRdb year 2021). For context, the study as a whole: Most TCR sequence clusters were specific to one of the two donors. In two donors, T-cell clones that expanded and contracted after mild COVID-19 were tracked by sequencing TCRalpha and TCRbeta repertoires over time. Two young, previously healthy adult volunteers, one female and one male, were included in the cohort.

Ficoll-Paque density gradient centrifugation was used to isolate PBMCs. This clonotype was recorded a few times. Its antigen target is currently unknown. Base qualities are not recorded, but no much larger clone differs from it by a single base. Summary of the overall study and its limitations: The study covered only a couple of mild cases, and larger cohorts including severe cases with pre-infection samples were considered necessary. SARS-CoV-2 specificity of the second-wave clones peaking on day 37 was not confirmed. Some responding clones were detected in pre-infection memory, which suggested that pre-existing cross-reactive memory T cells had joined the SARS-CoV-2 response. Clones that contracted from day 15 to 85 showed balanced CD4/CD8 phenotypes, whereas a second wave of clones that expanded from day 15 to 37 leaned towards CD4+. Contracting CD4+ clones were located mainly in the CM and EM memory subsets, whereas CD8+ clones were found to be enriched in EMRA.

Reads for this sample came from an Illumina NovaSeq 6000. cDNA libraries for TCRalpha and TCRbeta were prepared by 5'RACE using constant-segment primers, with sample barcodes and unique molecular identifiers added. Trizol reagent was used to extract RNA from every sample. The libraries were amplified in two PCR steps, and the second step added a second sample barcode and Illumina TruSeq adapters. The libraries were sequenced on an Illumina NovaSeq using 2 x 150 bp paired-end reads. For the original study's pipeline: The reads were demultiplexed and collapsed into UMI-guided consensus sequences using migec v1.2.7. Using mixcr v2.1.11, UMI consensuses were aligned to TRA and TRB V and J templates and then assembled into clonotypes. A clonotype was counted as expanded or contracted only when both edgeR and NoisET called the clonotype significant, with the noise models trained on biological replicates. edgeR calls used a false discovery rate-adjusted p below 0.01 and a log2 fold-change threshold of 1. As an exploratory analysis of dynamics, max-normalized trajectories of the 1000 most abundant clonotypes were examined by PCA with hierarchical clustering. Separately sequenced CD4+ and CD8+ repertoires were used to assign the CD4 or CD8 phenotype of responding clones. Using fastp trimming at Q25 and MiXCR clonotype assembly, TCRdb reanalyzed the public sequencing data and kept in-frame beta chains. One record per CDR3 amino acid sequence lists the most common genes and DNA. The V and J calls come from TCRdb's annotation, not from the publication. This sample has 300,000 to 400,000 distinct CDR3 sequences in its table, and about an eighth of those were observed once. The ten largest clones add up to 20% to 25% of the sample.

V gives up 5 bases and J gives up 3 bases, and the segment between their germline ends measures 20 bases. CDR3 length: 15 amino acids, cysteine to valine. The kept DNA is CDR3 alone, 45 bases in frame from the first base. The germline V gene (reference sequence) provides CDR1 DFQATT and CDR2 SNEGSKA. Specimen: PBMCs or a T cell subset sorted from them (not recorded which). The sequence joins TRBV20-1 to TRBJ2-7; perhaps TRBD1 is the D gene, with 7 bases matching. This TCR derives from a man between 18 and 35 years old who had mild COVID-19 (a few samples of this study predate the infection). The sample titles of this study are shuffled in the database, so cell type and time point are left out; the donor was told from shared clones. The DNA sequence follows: TGCAGTGCTTTACCTGGAGGGACAGCTTTCTACGAGCAGTACGTC. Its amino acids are CSALPGGTAFYEQYV.